The 32 T cell receptor beta chains below all came from one sample that was sequenced in a study of neurological immune-mediated disorders. TCRdb reanalysed the 5' RACE reads using MiXCR and keeps one entry per CDR3 protein. The sample holds 40,000 to 60,000 distinct CDR3 sequences; about 3% are singletons and the top ten take about 6.3%. Sequenced: PBMCs. All receptors come from a man aged 35 to 55 with multiple sclerosis.

This clonotype was counted only a few times. The rearrangement uses TRBV2 and TRBJ2-1; D is unclear. The CDR3 consists of 12 residues. Germline V CDR1 and CDR2: SNHLY, FYNNEI. V was trimmed by 6 bases and J by 7 bases, leaving 10 bases between them. The CDR3 loop reads CASSFQGNEQFF. CDR3 sequence (DNA): TGTGCCAGCAGCTTCCAAGGGAATGAGCAGTTCTTC.

In its sample, this clonotype was seen many times. The chain recombines TRBV20-1 with TRBJ1-6; D is unclear. Looked up from germline, CDR1 is DFQATT and CDR2 is SNEGSKA (reference sequence). This CDR3 spans 15 amino acids. Trimming took 5 bases from V and 11 from J, leaving 22 bases between them. The CDR3 sequence is CSAVNFDLWMTPLHF. In nucleotides, the CDR3 is TGCAGTGCTGTCAATTTCGACCTCTGGATGACACCCCTCCACTTT.

There are many counts of this clonotype. The chain joins TRBV28 to TRBJ2-7, with D perhaps TRBD2 (6 bases). CDR3 size: 11 residues. Deletions cut 5 bases from V and 8 bases from J, with 10 bases between. Germline lookup yields CDR1 MDHEN and CDR2 SYDVKM. The CDR3 here is CASSQAGKQYF. CDR3 DNA: TGTGCCAGCAGTCAGGCGGGGAAGCAGTACTTC.

Judged by abundance, this clonotype is medium-sized (0.01 to 0.1%). This chain links TRBV5-1 with TRBJ2-7; 9 bases line up with TRBD1. This CDR3 spans 15 amino acids. J gave up 5 bases and V 4 bases, and 10 bases lay outside the gene matches. CDR1 SGHRS and CDR2 YFSETQ come from the germline V gene. The CDR3 here is CASSPIGTGSNEQYF. The DNA for the CDR3 is TGCGCCAGCAGCCCGATTGGGACAGGGTCTAACGAGCAGTACTTC.

This clonotype was counted many times. This chain connects TRBV4-2 to TRBJ2-7; 9 bases align to TRBD1. This CDR3 has 14 amino acids. V lost 4 bases and J lost 4; bases outside the gene matches: 5. Germline CDR1 reads LGHNA; CDR2 reads YNFKEQ. This CDR3 reads CASSPGDRVYEQYF. DNA for the CDR3: TGTGCCAGCAGCCCAGGGGACAGGGTGTACGAGCAGTACTTC.

This clonotype has a count of ten or more. The chain couples TRBV5-6 to TRBJ2-5, with D hard to call. The CDR3 covers 14 residues. The V and J ends lost 0 bases and 4 bases respectively, with 10 bases between them. CDR1 and CDR2 from the germline V gene are SGHDT and YYEEEE. CDR3 protein: CASSLELSAETQYF. For the CDR3, the DNA is TGTGCCAGCAGCTTGGAACTATCCGCAGAGACCCAGTACTTC.

This clonotype was found many times. CDR3 coding DNA: TGTGCCAGTAGTATGCGGCGGGGGGTCTACAATGAGCAGTTCTTC. Translation: CASSMRRGVYNEQFF. The gene calls are TRBV19 and TRBJ2-1, with TRBD2 matching 8 bases. CDR1 is LNHDA, CDR2 SQIVND, per germline (reference sequence). The CDR3 is made up of 15 amino acids. V lost 3 bases, J lost 3 bases, and 4 bases stayed unmatched.

This clonotype was seen repeatedly, ten times or more. The chain recombines TRBV9 with TRBJ1-2; 8 positions agree with TRBD1. This CDR3 comprises 14 residues. V lost 5 bases to trimming and J lost 8 bases; unmatched junction nucleotides: 11. Germline assignment: CDR1 SGDLS and CDR2 YYNGEE. The DNA for the CDR3 is TGTGCCAGCAGTTCAGGGGGCGCGGTTCGGGGCTACACCTTC. This codes for CASSSGGAVRGYTF.

The sample holds many counts of this clonotype. The chain's CDR3 is CAITETGNTGELFF. The CDR3 bases are TGTGCCATCACCGAGACAGGGAACACCGGGGAGCTGTTTTTT. The chain combines TRBV10-3 with TRBJ2-2; TRBD1 is a possible D gene (6 bases). The CDR3 loop spans 14 amino acids. Germline V gene sequence: CDR1 ENHRY, CDR2 SYGVKD. The V end lost 7 bases, the J end lost 1 base, and 10 bases lay between the germline ends.

This clonotype was observed many times. Written as DNA, the CDR3 is TGCGCCAGCAAGGGACTAGCGGGGAGCTCCTACGAGCAGTACTTC. It yields the protein CASKGLAGSSYEQYF. V is TRBV5-1 and J is TRBJ2-7; 13 bases fit TRBD2. The CDR3 extends over 15 amino acids. V lost 6 bases and J lost 0; bases outside the gene matches: 3. The germline V gene encodes CDR1 SGHRS and CDR2 YFSETQ.

This clonotype was found many times. This chain connects TRBV3-1 to TRBJ2-1; 7 bases map to TRBD1. The CDR3 loop spans 16 amino acids. V trimming: 2 bases; J trimming: 6 bases; junction bases outside the gene matches: 10. CDR1 and CDR2 from the germline V gene are LGHDT and YNNKEL (reference sequence). This CDR3 is CASSQTYRGSPNEQFF. In nucleotides, the CDR3 is TGTGCCAGCAGCCAAACTTACAGGGGCTCACCCAATGAGCAGTTCTTC.

This clonotype showed up many times. The chain has TRBV7-2 and TRBJ2-5; TRBD2 matches 10 bases. V was clipped by 4 bases and J by 4 bases; unmatched bases: 3. CDR1 is SGHTA, CDR2 FQGNSA, per germline. The CDR3 sequence is 14 residues long. The CDR3 region is CASSSTSGLETQYF. CDR3 coding DNA: TGTGCCAGCAGCTCGACTAGCGGGTTAGAGACCCAGTACTTC.

This clonotype was found many times. This chain links TRBV20-1 with TRBJ2-1; TRBD2 aligns across 12 bases. Looked up from germline, CDR1 is DFQATT and CDR2 is SNEGSKA (reference sequence). Trimming at V came to 1 base and at J to 10 bases, leaving 5 bases not matched to a gene. The CDR3 length is 14 residues. The CDR3 nucleotides are TGCAGTGCTAGAGCATACGGGACTAGCGGGGAGCAGTTCTTC. The encoded protein is CSARAYGTSGEQFF.

This clonotype was recorded at least ten times. The chain carries TRBV10-3 and TRBJ2-1, with D unclear. The length of the CDR3 is 15 residues. The germline CDR1 and CDR2 sequences are ENHRY and SYGVKD. V shed 0 bases and J shed 0 bases, with 6 bases lying between them. CDR3 sequence reads: CAISESSSSYNEQFF. CDR3 bases: TGTGCCATCAGTGAGTCCAGCTCCTCCTACAATGAGCAGTTCTTC.

This clonotype was observed at least ten times. The chain combines TRBV3-1 with TRBJ2-1; TRBD2 agrees at 8 bases. The trim removed 0 bases at V and 4 bases at J, leaving 17 bases unmatched. Germline CDR1 reads LGHDT; CDR2 reads YNNKEL (reference sequence). This CDR3 has 20 amino acids. Here the CDR3 reads CASSQDFSRGAPPFYNEQFF. In DNA, the CDR3 is TGTGCCAGCAGCCAAGATTTTTCGCGGGGGGCCCCACCCTTTTACAATGAGCAGTTCTTC.

This clonotype was recorded at least ten times. The rearrangement joins TRBV10-1 to TRBJ1-1; D is uncertain. The CDR3 runs 13 residues. The ends were cut back, 2 bases at V and 5 bases at J, with 9 bases in the middle. Per germline, CDR1 WNHNN and CDR2 SYGVQD (reference sequence). The CDR3: CASSEGIRTEAFF. The DNA of the CDR3 is TGCGCCAGCAGTGAGGGTATACGGACTGAAGCTTTCTTT.

To note about this clonotype: A much larger clone lies one base from this, so it may be a read error. V usage is TRBV5-1 and J usage is TRBJ1-6; the match to TRBD1 covers 7 bases. Germline V gives CDR1 SGHRS, CDR2 YFSETQ. The CDR3 totals 13 residues. The junction had 9 bases not matched to a gene; V was cut back by 4 bases and J by 14 bases. The CDR3 spells CASSIAGTETLHF. The CDR3 region has the DNA TGCGCCAGCAGCATTGCCGGGACAGAAACCCTCCACTTT.

The sample holds many counts of this clonotype. The chain links TRBV3-1 to TRBJ2-7, with TRBD2 matching 9 bases. This CDR3 has 15 amino acids. Per germline, CDR1 LGHDT and CDR2 YNNKEL (reference sequence). The V segment lost 1 base and the J segment 3 bases; nucleotides outside the gene matches: 4. Written as DNA, the CDR3 is TGTGCCAGCAGCCAAGGTAGCGGGGGCCGCTACGAGCAGTACTTC. Translated: CASSQGSGGRYEQYF.

In its sample, this clonotype was seen many times. The J gene is TRBJ2-5, the V gene TRBV20-1; D gene ambiguous. CDR3 size: 15 residues. Looked up from germline, CDR1 is DFQATT and CDR2 is SNEGSKA (reference sequence). V dropped 0 bases and J dropped 1 base, with 12 bases sitting between them. The CDR3 reads CSARDGLTIQETQYF. In DNA form, the CDR3 reads TGCAGTGCTAGAGATGGCCTTACCATCCAAGAGACCCAGTACTTC.

This clonotype came up many times. V is TRBV6-5 and J is TRBJ1-4; D not certain. The CDR3 runs to 16 residues. Trimming stripped 0 bases from V and 8 bases from J, with 16 bases between. Germline V CDR1 and CDR2: MNHEY, SVGAGI. CDR3 in DNA: TGTGCCAGCAGTTACTCGTTTGACCTCACGAGGGAAAAACTGTTTTTT. It codes for CASSYSFDLTREKLFF.

As to this clonotype: A read error is possible here, since a much larger clone lies one base away. In nucleotides, the CDR3 is TGTGCCAGCAGATCGAACACTGAAGCTTTCTTT. It is translated as CASRSNTEAFF. This chain links TRBV28 with TRBJ1-1; D ambiguous. The CDR3 has 11 residues. The germline V gene encodes CDR1 MDHEN and CDR2 SYDVKM. V dropped 6 bases and J dropped 1 base, with 3 bases sitting between them.

The table lists this clonotype with many counts. J is TRBJ2-6 and V is TRBV5-8, with TRBD2 as a possible D gene (5 bases). Trimming pared 0 bases from V and 1 base from J, leaving 11 bases between. Germline V gene lookup returns CDR1 SGHTS and CDR2 YDEGEE. CDR3 length: 17 residues. DNA of the CDR3: TGTGCCAGCAGCTTGGCAGGACTGCTGTCTGGGGCCAACGTCCTGACTTTC. Protein: CASSLAGLLSGANVLTF.

This clonotype was counted many times. Here the CDR3 DNA reads TGTGCCAGCAGCCCTATCATAGGGGAGACCCAGTACTTC. It specifies CASSPIIGETQYF. This chain joins TRBV5-6 and TRBJ2-5, with no clear D. With 4 bases removed from V and 5 bases from J, the gap between germline ends came to 12 bases. The germline V gene has CDR1 SGHDT and CDR2 YYEEEE. This CDR3 is built from 13 residues.

This clonotype was detected ten times or more. The chain carries TRBV5-1 and TRBJ2-2; D is perhaps TRBD1 (5 bases). V lost 0 bases and J lost 3, with 9 bases in between. In germline, CDR1 is SGHRS, CDR2 YFSETQ. The CDR3 has 15 amino acids. The CDR3 loop reads CASSLGQRDTGELFF. CDR3 in DNA: TGCGCCAGCAGCTTGGGACAGCGAGACACCGGGGAGCTGTTTTTT.

This clonotype was counted ten times or more. The V and J genes are TRBV6-1 and TRBJ1-1, with D hard to call. The V gene lost 1 base and the J gene lost 1 base, with 7 bases spanning the gap. The V gene's germline CDR1 is MNHNS and CDR2 SASEGT. CDR3 length equals 14 residues. The CDR3 spells CASSEEAWNTEAFF. DNA for the CDR3: TGTGCCAGCAGTGAAGAGGCCTGGAACACTGAAGCTTTCTTT.

There are many counts of this clonotype. The chain combines TRBV12-3 or TRBV12-4 with TRBJ2-1, with D perhaps matching TRBD1 or TRBD2 (5 bases each). The CDR3 length is 13 residues. Trimming removed 3 bases from V and 10 bases from J, with 13 bases in between. CDR3 DNA: TGTGCCAGCAGTTTCGGGGCCGTATCGGAGCAGTTCTTC. Translating gives CASSFGAVSEQFF.

This clonotype was observed at least ten times. This CDR3 reads CSASPHPLAGASGANVLTF. DNA of the CDR3: TGCAGTGCTAGCCCACACCCTCTAGCGGGGGCCTCTGGGGCCAACGTCCTGACTTTC. The chain recombines TRBV20-1 with TRBJ2-6, with 10 bases that match TRBD2. The CDR3 covers 19 residues. Germline loops: CDR1 DFQATT, CDR2 SNEGSKA (reference sequence). Trimming cost V 3 bases and J 0 bases; bases outside gene matches: 11.

At least ten counts were recorded for this clonotype. The chain is built from TRBV7-9 and TRBJ2-3; 9 bases align to TRBD2. V lost 2 bases and J lost 4; bases outside the gene matches: 10. The CDR3 totals 17 residues. Germline V lookup: CDR1 SEHNR, CDR2 FQNEAQ (reference sequence). CDR3: CASSLSLRGGHADTQYF. The CDR3, as DNA: TGTGCCAGCAGCTTATCCCTGCGGGGGGGCCACGCAGATACGCAGTATTTT.

In its sample, this clonotype was seen many times. The chain combines TRBV20-1 with TRBJ2-2; D call uncertain. CDR1 and CDR2 from the germline V gene are DFQATT and SNEGSKA (reference sequence). V was shortened by 6 bases and J by 6 bases, with 14 bases between the two germline ends. The CDR3 loop spans 13 amino acids. The CDR3 loop is CSAQGPGAGELFF. The CDR3 DNA reads as TGCAGTGCCCAAGGACCAGGCGCCGGGGAGCTGTTTTTT.

The rearrangement joins TRBV7-6 to TRBJ2-3; D gene uncertain. This CDR3 region has 15 residues. Germline loops: CDR1 SGHVS, CDR2 FNYEAQ. V was pared by 3 bases and J by 5 bases, with 15 bases between. The CDR3 DNA follows: TGTGCCAGCAGCTTTCCGGCCGTCGGGTTAGATACGCAGTATTTT. It specifies CASSFPAVGLDTQYF. The complete variable domain, with remaining parts taken from reference TRBV7-6 and TRBJ2-3, reads GAGVSQSPRYKVTKRGQDVALRCDPISGHVSLYWYRQALGQGPEFLTYFNYEAQQDKSGLPNDRFSAERPEGSISTLTIQRTEQRDSAMYRCASSFPAVGLDTQYFGPGTRLTVL.

This clonotype was counted many times. The chain combines TRBV28 with TRBJ1-6; D is unresolved. V shed 3 bases and J shed 4 bases, with 7 bases lying between them. CDR1 is MDHEN and CDR2 is SYDVKM in the germline V gene. The CDR3 loop spans 14 amino acids. This CDR3 is CASSLSRYNSPLHF. Here the CDR3 DNA reads TGTGCCAGCAGTTTGTCTAGATATAATTCACCCCTCCACTTT. Filled out from reference TRBV28 and TRBJ1-6, the complete variable domain reads DVKVTQSSRYLVKRTGEKVFLECVQDMDHENMFWYRQDPGLGLRLIYFSYDVKMKEKGDIPEGYSVSREKKERFSLILESASTNQTSMYLCASSLSRYNSPLHFGNGTRLTVT.

With respect to this clonotype: A single base separates this from a much larger clone, so it may be a read error. The V gene is TRBV28, the J gene TRBJ2-7; tentative D call: TRBD2 (5 bases). Germline V gene lookup returns CDR1 MDHEN and CDR2 SYDVKM. The V and J ends lost 5 bases and 4 bases respectively, with 21 bases between them. This CDR3 comprises 16 residues. The CDR3 loop is CASSPVGHGVGYEQYF. In DNA, the CDR3 is TGTGCCAGCAGTCCCGTGGGTCACGGGGTAGGATACGAGCAGTACTTC.